The 8 T cell receptor beta chains below come from one sample, sequenced in a study of T cells after posttransplantation cyclophosphamide. Treatment was busulfan-fludarabine conditioning, a marrow graft, and cyclophosphamide on days +3 and +4. Assay used: immunoSEQ multiplex PCR; TCRdb lists only in-frame clones, some missing. The sample holds about 43,000 clones, around 91% seen once. The sequencing here drew on PBMCs, taken roughly 60 days after allogeneic stem cell transplant with posttransplant cyclophosphamide. The receptors come from a male patient between 60 and 69 years old who received an allogeneic stem cell transplant from a related donor and was CMV-positive. The T cells may partly be graft donor cells.

The genes are TRBV7-9 and TRBJ2-3, with a tentative D call TRBD2 (6 bases). Germline CDR1 and CDR2: SEHNR and FQNEAQ (reference sequence). The V gene lost 4 bases and the J gene lost 6 bases, with 8 bases spanning the gap. CDR3 length equals 12 residues. The CDR3, as DNA: TGTGCCAGCAGCTCACGGGGGGATACGCAGTATTTT. Translating it yields CASSSRGDTQYF.

The chain links TRBV11-2 to TRBJ1-1; D unresolved. Looked up from germline, CDR1 is SGHAT and CDR2 is FQNNGV. The CDR3 extends over 13 amino acids. Between the trimmed V and J ends, which lost 8 bases and 1 base, there was a span of 11 bases. CDR3 protein: CASGRGRNTEAFF. The CDR3 coding sequence is TGTGCCAGCGGGCGGGGTCGGAACACTGAAGCTTTCTTT.

The rearrangement joins TRBV19 to TRBJ1-3, with D possibly being TRBD1 (5 bases). Germline-derived CDR1 and CDR2 are LNHDA and SQIVND (reference sequence). This CDR3 is built from 14 residues. V gave up 6 bases and J gave up 2 bases, with 11 bases separating them. DNA for the CDR3: TGTGCCAGTAGCGGGGGGGGAGCTGGAAACACCATATATTTT. This encodes CASSGGGAGNTIYF.

This clone appeared a single time. The chain joins TRBV19 to TRBJ2-3; 11 bases fit TRBD2. CDR3 size: 17 residues. V shed 4 bases and J 1 base; nucleotides not matched to a gene: 7. Germline V gene sequence: CDR1 LNHDA, CDR2 SQIVND (reference sequence). In DNA, the CDR3 is TGTGCCAGTAGTAGAGGGACGACTAGCGGGGGCACAGATACGCAGTATTTT. Translating gives CASSRGTTSGGTDTQYF.

The chain joins TRBV9 to TRBJ1-1; tentatively, D is TRBD1 (6 bases). The germline V gene has CDR1 SGDLS and CDR2 YYNGEE. V was trimmed by 4 bases and J by 0 bases, leaving 13 bases between them. This CDR3 spans 15 amino acids. CDR3 in amino acids: CASSPRTDMNTEAFF. CDR3 coding DNA: TGTGCCAGCAGCCCCCGGACAGACATGAACACTGAAGCTTTCTTT.

The CDR3 loop is CAISESNGGDAFF. The CDR3 DNA is TGTGCCATCAGTGAGTCGAATGGGGGCGACGCTTTCTTT. The rearrangement uses TRBV10-3 and TRBJ1-1; a weak D match, TRBD1 (6 bases). There are 13 residues in the CDR3. Germline V gene lookup returns CDR1 ENHRY and CDR2 SYGVKD. Trimming shortened V by 0 bases and J by 11 bases, and 13 bases separated the two germline ends.

The V and J genes are TRBV9 and TRBJ1-6; D might be TRBD1 (6 bases). The germline V and J ends were trimmed by 0 bases and 4 bases, with 14 bases remaining between them. CDR3 length: 17 amino acids. In germline, CDR1 is SGDLS, CDR2 YYNGEE. This CDR3 is CASSVAGGGPYNSPLHF. In nucleotides, the CDR3 is TGTGCCAGCAGCGTAGCTGGGGGGGGCCCTTATAATTCACCCCTCCACTTT.

The chain carries TRBV6-5 and TRBJ1-2; weak D call: TRBD1 (6 bases). The germline V and J ends were trimmed by 5 bases and 4 bases, with 17 bases remaining between them. CDR1 is MNHEY and CDR2 is SVGAGI in the germline V gene. CDR3 length: 15 amino acids. CDR3 residues: CASSAGGAGGYGYTF. For the CDR3, the DNA is TGTGCCAGCAGTGCGGGGGGGGCGGGAGGCTATGGCTACACCTTC.